Each of the 2 T cell receptor beta chains below was sequenced from the same sample in a study of PD-L1 blockade in urothelial cancer. Libraries were prepared by immunoSEQ multiplex PCR; TCRdb keeps only in-frame clonotypes and omits some of them. The sample has some 110,000 clones, roughly 89% seen once. Time point noted: peripheral blood 6 weeks after treatment start. Sample: PBMCs, taken around atezolizumab (anti-PD-L1) treatment. These receptors all come from a man aged 55 to 69 with urothelial cancer.

The chain combines TRBV28 with TRBJ2-1; TRBD1 is a possible D gene (6 bases). This CDR3 contains 13 residues. V was clipped by 3 bases and J by 6 bases, with 9 bases between them. CDR1 and CDR2 (germline): MDHEN, SYDVKM. CDR3 amino acids: CASSFTGRNEQFF. CDR3 sequence (DNA): TGTGCCAGCAGTTTTACAGGGCGCAATGAGCAGTTCTTC.

J is TRBJ2-6 and V is TRBV7-9; 12 nucleotides match TRBD1. Germline CDR1 is SEHNR and CDR2 is FQNEAQ (reference sequence). CDR3 length equals 18 residues. The J segment lost 1 base and the V segment lost 5 bases, leaving 6 bases of the junction unmatched. The CDR3 here is CASSHSGQGASGANVLTF. CDR3 nucleotide sequence: TGTGCCAGCAGCCACTCGGGACAGGGGGCGTCTGGGGCCAACGTCCTGACTTTC.